The rows below give T cell receptor beta chains drawn from one sample of a study of Graves' ophthalmopathy and Graves' hyperthyroidism. TCRdb fed the multiplex PCR reads into MiXCR, producing one record per CDR3 protein. The sample carries 660,000 or so distinct CDR3 sequences, 35% to 50% recorded once. Sequencing was performed on peripheral blood. These receptors came from an adult man with Graves' ophthalmopathy. Both conserved end residues are part of each CDR3. Fields, in order: clone size, V gene, D gene, J gene, CDR3 protein, CDR3 DNA. D genes are given only for firm matches. Rows may omit the clone size; those that give it use once, few, many or a size class.

size: many
V: TRBV24-1
D: TRBD1
J: TRBJ1-4
CDR3: CATSDFGTGELFF
DNA: TGTGCCACCAGTGATTTTGGGACAGGGGAACTGTTTTTT

size: .
V: TRBV25-1
D: .
J: TRBJ2-5
CDR3: CASTPGPRETQYF
DNA: TGTGCCAGCACCCCAGGGCCAAGAGAGACCCAGTACTTC

size: .
V: TRBV19
D: .
J: TRBJ2-7
CDR3: CASSPGSGLVLGEQYF
DNA: TGTGCCAGTAGTCCCGGAAGCGGGCTCGTCCTAGGCGAGCAGTACTTC

size: many
V: TRBV20-1
D: .
J: TRBJ2-5
CDR3: CSARDTGDWETQYF
DNA: TGCAGTGCTAGAGATACGGGAGATTGGGAGACCCAGTACTTC

size: .
V: TRBV5-1
D: .
J: TRBJ2-5
CDR3: CASSSDSWETQYF
DNA: TGCGCCAGCAGCTCGGACTCTTGGGAGACCCAGTACTTC

size: .
V: TRBV5-1
D: .
J: TRBJ1-6
CDR3: CASSSGGFNNSPLHF
DNA: TGCGCCAGCAGCTCGGGAGGATTTAATAATTCACCCCTCCACTTT

size: once
V: TRBV10-3
D: .
J: TRBJ1-5
CDR3: CAISETGGGNQPQHF
DNA: TGTGCCATCAGTGAGACCGGGGGCGGGAATCAGCCCCAGCATTTT

size: many
V: TRBV2
D: TRBD1
J: TRBJ1-5
CDR3: CASSREDRGWSQPQHF
DNA: TGTGCCAGCTCCAGGGAGGACAGGGGATGGAGTCAGCCCCAGCATTTT

size: .
V: TRBV20-1
D: .
J: TRBJ1-6
CDR3: CSASKAAGVSLHF
DNA: TGCAGTGCTAGTAAGGCAGCGGGAGTGTCCCTCCACTTT

size: many
V: TRBV14
D: TRBD1
J: TRBJ1-1
CDR3: CASSTTGGGTEAFF
DNA: TGTGCCAGCAGCACTACAGGGGGAGGCACTGAAGCTTTCTTT

size: .
V: TRBV29-1
D: TRBD1
J: TRBJ1-2
CDR3: CSVPGTGEDYGYTF
DNA: TGCAGCGTTCCCGGGACAGGGGAAGACTATGGCTACACCTTC

size: .
V: TRBV10-2
D: TRBD1
J: TRBJ1-5
CDR3: CASSSQGQGSNQPQHF
DNA: TGCGCCAGCAGCTCCCAGGGACAGGGTAGCAATCAGCCCCAGCATTTT

size: .
V: TRBV12-5
D: .
J: TRBJ2-7
CDR3: CASGLVDEQYF
DNA: TGTGCTAGTGGTTTGGTTGATGAGCAGTACTTC

size: .
V: TRBV19
D: .
J: TRBJ1-5
CDR3: CASSIDLYKGQGIQPQHF
DNA: TGTGCCAGTAGTATAGATCTATATAAGGGACAAGGGATTCAGCCCCAGCATTTT

size: many
V: TRBV27
D: .
J: TRBJ1-1
CDR3: CASSWGKNTEAFF
DNA: TGTGCCAGCAGTTGGGGGAAGAACACTGAAGCTTTCTTT

size: many
V: TRBV3-1
D: .
J: TRBJ1-2
CDR3: CASSQGGDNYGYTF
DNA: TGTGCCAGCAGCCAAGGTGGAGACAACTATGGCTACACCTTC

size: .
V: TRBV30
D: TRBD1
J: TRBJ1-1
CDR3: CAWSAHTGGAEAFF
DNA: TGTGCCTGGAGTGCGCACACAGGGGGGGCTGAAGCTTTCTTT

size: many
V: TRBV20-1
D: .
J: TRBJ1-1
CDR3: CSARRGDGGASEAFF
DNA: TGCAGTGCTAGACGAGGGGATGGGGGAGCATCCGAAGCTTTCTTT

size: .
V: TRBV2
D: .
J: TRBJ1-3
CDR3: CASSFSSGTTIYF
DNA: TGTGCCAGCAGTTTTTCTTCCGGAACCACCATATATTTT

size: many
V: TRBV25-1
D: TRBD1
J: TRBJ2-7
CDR3: CASSEEGQGRGEQYF
DNA: TGTGCCAGCAGCGAAGAAGGACAGGGGAGGGGCGAGCAGTACTTC

size: .
V: TRBV29-1
D: .
J: TRBJ1-2
CDR3: CSVVRGLYGYTF
DNA: TGCAGCGTTGTGCGGGGACTTTATGGCTACACCTTC

size: .
V: TRBV18
D: TRBD1
J: TRBJ2-5
CDR3: CASSVRDRDLKTQYF
DNA: TGTGCCAGCTCAGTCCGGGACAGGGATCTCAAGACCCAGTACTTC

size: .
V: TRBV19
D: TRBD1
J: TRBJ2-7
CDR3: CASSEPGQGGLEQYF
DNA: TGTGCCAGCAGCGAACCGGGACAGGGGGGCCTCGAGCAGTACTTC

size: .
V: TRBV6-1
D: .
J: TRBJ2-7
CDR3: CASSRDREELYF
DNA: TGTGCCAGCAGTCGAGACAGGGAGGAGCTGTACTTC

size: .
V: TRBV5-1
D: .
J: TRBJ1-2
CDR3: CASSHWTVTTYGCTF
DNA: TGCGCCAGCAGCCATTGGACAGTAACTACCTATGGCTGCACCTTC

size: .
V: TRBV7-2
D: TRBD1
J: TRBJ2-2
CDR3: CASSVPGTGASAGELFF
DNA: TGTGCCAGCAGCGTTCCCGGGACAGGGGCTTCGGCCGGGGAGCTGTTTTTT

size: many
V: TRBV3-1
D: TRBD2
J: TRBJ2-5
CDR3: CASSQVVVAGETQYF
DNA: TGTGCCAGCAGCCAAGTAGTGGTAGCGGGAGAGACCCAGTACTTC

size: many
V: TRBV27
D: .
J: TRBJ1-2
CDR3: CASSHRVNGGYTF
DNA: TGTGCCAGCAGTCATCGGGTTAATGGTGGCTACACCTTC

size: many
V: TRBV7-9
D: .
J: TRBJ2-6
CDR3: CASSLGFSWANVLTF
DNA: TGTGCCAGCAGCTTGGGTTTCTCGTGGGCCAACGTCCTGACTTTC

size: many
V: TRBV12-3/TRBV12-4
D: .
J: TRBJ1-2
CDR3: CASRGDIVNYGYTF
DNA: TGTGCCAGCAGGGGGGACATCGTCAACTATGGCTACACCTTC

size: .
V: TRBV10-3
D: TRBD2
J: TRBJ2-7
CDR3: CAISRLAGDEQYF
DNA: TGTGCCATCAGTCGACTAGCGGGAGACGAGCAGTACTTC

size: many
V: TRBV5-1
D: .
J: TRBJ1-6
CDR3: CASSLVGATSSPLHF
DNA: TGCGCCAGCAGCTTGGTTGGGGCGACCTCTTCACCCCTCCACTTT

size: .
V: TRBV2
D: .
J: TRBJ1-6
CDR3: CASSDRGVNSPLHF
DNA: TGTGCCAGCAGTGACCGGGGTGTAAATTCACCCCTCCACTTT

size: many
V: TRBV11-2
D: .
J: TRBJ2-5
CDR3: CASSFGYRQETQYF
DNA: TGTGCCAGCAGCTTTGGGTATAGGCAAGAGACCCAGTACTTC

size: .
V: TRBV7-9
D: .
J: TRBJ1-4
CDR3: CASSFVDEKLFF
DNA: TGTGCCAGCAGCTTCGTCGATGAAAAACTGTTTTTT

size: .
V: TRBV30
D: TRBD1
J: TRBJ1-6
CDR3: CACDNRDRGVLTLHF
DNA: TGTGCCTGCGATAACCGGGACAGGGGGGTTCTGACCCTCCACTTT

size: .
V: TRBV11-2
D: TRBD2
J: TRBJ2-3
CDR3: CASSLVGGGIDTQYF
DNA: TGTGCCAGCAGCTTAGTGGGGGGGGGGATAGATACGCAGTATTTT

size: many
V: TRBV20-1
D: .
J: TRBJ2-5
CDR3: CSVTRGEETQYF
DNA: TGCAGCGTTACTAGGGGGGAAGAGACCCAGTACTTC

size: .
V: TRBV2
D: .
J: TRBJ1-4
CDR3: CASEAGGDEKLFF
DNA: TGTGCCAGCGAAGCGGGAGGGGATGAAAAACTGTTTTTT

size: many
V: TRBV10-3
D: TRBD1
J: TRBJ1-1
CDR3: CATKQGARTENTEAFF
DNA: TGTGCCACGAAACAGGGGGCGAGAACCGAGAACACTGAAGCTTTCTTT

size: many
V: TRBV10-3
D: TRBD1
J: TRBJ2-7
CDR3: CATTNDRGSGEQYF
DNA: TGTGCCACCACGAACGACAGGGGTTCTGGCGAGCAGTACTTC

size: .
V: TRBV5-1
D: .
J: TRBJ1-2
CDR3: CASSLTDANYGYTF
DNA: TGCGCCAGCAGCTTAACGGATGCTAACTATGGCTACACCTTC

size: many
V: TRBV7-2
D: .
J: TRBJ1-3
CDR3: CASSQGNPGNTIYF
DNA: TGTGCCAGCAGCCAGGGGAACCCGGGGAACACCATATATTTT

size: .
V: TRBV5-1
D: .
J: TRBJ2-7
CDR3: CASSLVRTPTYEQYF
DNA: TGCGCCAGCAGCTTGGTTCGGACACCAACCTACGAGCAGTACTTC

size: .
V: TRBV25-1
D: .
J: TRBJ1-5
CDR3: CASPGRNNQPQHF
DNA: TGTGCCAGCCCGGGACGAAACAATCAGCCCCAGCATTTT

size: .
V: TRBV25-1
D: .
J: TRBJ1-3
CDR3: CASSDDNAGSGNTIYF
DNA: TGTGCCAGCAGTGATGATAACGCGGGCTCTGGAAACACCATATATTTT

size: .
V: TRBV2
D: .
J: TRBJ2-2
CDR3: CASSENRELFF
DNA: TGTGCCAGCAGTGAAAACCGGGAGCTGTTTTTT

size: .
V: TRBV10-3
D: TRBD2
J: TRBJ2-5
CDR3: CAISVSGTSKTQYF
DNA: TGTGCCATCAGTGTTAGCGGGACTAGCAAGACCCAGTACTTC

size: few
V: TRBV3-1
D: TRBD1
J: TRBJ2-7
CDR3: CASSQHSWDRVSYEQYF
DNA: TGTGCCAGCAGCCAACATTCGTGGGACAGGGTTTCCTACGAGCAGTACTTC

size: .
V: TRBV5-1
D: .
J: TRBJ1-1
CDR3: CASSSGVIMNTEAFF
DNA: TGCGCCAGCAGCTCAGGGGTAATAATGAACACTGAAGCTTTCTTT

size: few
V: TRBV29-1
D: .
J: TRBJ2-6
CDR3: CSVEGSSGANVLTF
DNA: TGCAGCGTTGAAGGCAGCTCTGGGGCCAACGTCCTGACTTTC